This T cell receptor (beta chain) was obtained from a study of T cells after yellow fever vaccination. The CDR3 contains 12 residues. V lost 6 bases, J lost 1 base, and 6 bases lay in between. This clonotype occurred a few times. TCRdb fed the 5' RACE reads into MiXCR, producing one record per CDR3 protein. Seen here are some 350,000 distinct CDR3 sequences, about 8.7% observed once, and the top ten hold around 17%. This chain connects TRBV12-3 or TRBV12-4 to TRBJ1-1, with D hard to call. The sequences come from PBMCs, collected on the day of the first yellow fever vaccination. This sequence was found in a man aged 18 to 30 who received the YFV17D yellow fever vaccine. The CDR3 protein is CASRPQNTEAFF. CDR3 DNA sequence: TGTGCCAGCAGGCCACAGAACACTGAAGCTTTCTTT.